Presented here are 12 T cell receptor beta chains from one specimen sequenced in a study of molecular identifiers for immune sequencing clone quantification. Via MiXCR, TCRdb re-called the PCR reads, giving one row per CDR3 protein. The data show more than 85,000 distinct CDR3 sequences, 36% seen once. Sample: naive CD8+ T cells from blood, with Jurkat cell RNA spiked in. The subset: FACS-sorted CD8+CD4-CCR7+CD45RA+ naive T cells. These TCRs come from a human donor in good health. Some libraries in this study had Jurkat cell RNA spiked in.

The DNA for the CDR3 is TGCAGTGCCGCCGTAGGGACAGGGGTCAATCAGCCCCAGCATTTT. Its protein product is CSAAVGTGVNQPQHF. The chain uses TRBV20-1 and TRBJ1-5, with 10 bases identical to TRBD1. This CDR3 region has 15 residues. Unmatched junction bases numbered 8, after V lost 6 bases and J lost 3 bases. Germline lookup yields CDR1 DFQATT and CDR2 SNEGSKA (reference sequence).

A remark on this clonotype: Since the CDR3 does not end with the conserved phenylalanine or tryptophan, this likely comes from a read error. The genes are TRBV14 and TRBJ2-7; D might be TRBD2 (5 bases). V lost 0 bases and J lost 7, with 10 bases in between. Germline V gene sequence: CDR1 SGHDN, CDR2 FVKESK. CDR3 length: 13 amino acids. The CDR3 coding sequence is TGTGCCAGCAGCCAAGATAGGAGGAGGGAGCAGTACCTC. Amino acids: CASSQDRRREQYL.

This clonotype came up a few times. This chain joins TRBV11-2 and TRBJ2-7; tentatively, D is TRBD1 (5 bases). V was cut by 7 bases and J by 3 bases, with 10 bases left in between. Germline V gene sequence: CDR1 SGHAT, CDR2 FQNNGV. This CDR3 has 12 amino acids. The CDR3 DNA reads TGTGCCAGCACCTCCCAGGGCTACGAGCAGTACTTC. Its translation is CASTSQGYEQYF.

As to this clonotype: A read error may explain this, as a much larger clone is one base away. The rearrangement joins TRBV29-1 to TRBJ2-7; possibly TRBD1 or TRBD2 for D (6 bases each). The V gene's germline CDR1 is SQVTM and CDR2 ANQGSEA. The CDR3 spans 14 residues. Trimming stripped 4 bases from V and 3 bases from J, with 16 bases between. This chain's CDR3 is CSVAGRGRLYEQYF. Here the CDR3 DNA reads TGCAGCGTTGCGGGCCGGGGGCGACTCTACGAGCAGTACTTC.

Ten or more counts support this clonotype. V usage is TRBV9 and J usage is TRBJ2-5; D is undetermined. The V and J ends lost 3 bases and 1 base respectively, with 10 bases between them. This CDR3 has 14 amino acids. CDR1 and CDR2 (germline): SGDLS, YYNGEE. The CDR3 here is CASSGDKGQETQYF. As DNA, the CDR3 is TGTGCCAGCAGCGGCGACAAAGGCCAAGAGACCCAGTACTTC.

In its sample, this clonotype was seen a few times. The J gene is TRBJ2-5, the V gene TRBV9; 12 bases are a match to TRBD2. The V and J ends lost 3 bases and 2 bases, in that order; junction bases with no gene match: 2. Germline values: CDR1 SGDLS, CDR2 YYNGEE. The CDR3 runs 15 residues. The DNA of the CDR3 is TGTGCCAGCAGCGACGGACTAGCGGGACAAGAGACCCAGTACTTC. It translates to CASSDGLAGQETQYF.

This chain links TRBV7-3 with TRBJ2-1; 8 bases line up with TRBD1. V dropped 5 bases and J dropped 2; count of bases not matched to a gene: 5. Germline loops: CDR1 SGHTA, CDR2 FQGTGA. This CDR3 comprises 15 residues. The CDR3 DNA is TGTGCCAGCAGCGCGACAGGGGCCCCCTACAATGAGCAGTTCTTC. Its translation is CASSATGAPYNEQFF.

This clonotype was counted ten times or more. The chain joins TRBV7-8 to TRBJ2-1, with D maybe TRBD1 (6 bases). CDR3 size: 17 residues. The V end was cut by 5 bases, the J end by 0 bases, with 17 bases between. The germline CDR1 and CDR2 sequences are SGHVS and FQNEAQ. CDR3 in amino acids: CASSISRGWSSYNEQFF. CDR3 in DNA: TGTGCCAGCAGCATCTCCAGGGGCTGGAGCTCCTACAATGAGCAGTTCTTC.

The genes are TRBV12-3 or TRBV12-4 and TRBJ2-1; D gene ambiguous. The V gene lost 2 bases and the J gene lost 10 bases, with 9 bases spanning the gap. The CDR3 has 12 residues. The CDR3 region is CASSLTHVEQFF. CDR3 nucleotides: TGTGCCAGCAGTTTAACCCATGTAGAGCAGTTCTTC.

The rearrangement joins TRBV28 to TRBJ2-7; D remains ambiguous. The V gene's germline CDR1 is MDHEN and CDR2 SYDVKM. The CDR3 extends over 14 amino acids. Trimming left V 2 bases short and J 0 bases short, with 8 bases between. CDR3 region: CASSLPGYSYEQYF. In nucleotides, the CDR3 is TGTGCCAGCAGTTTACCAGGCTACTCCTACGAGCAGTACTTC.

On this clonotype: A much bigger clone sits one base away, suggesting this may be a read error. The chain links TRBV9 to TRBJ1-1; 7 bases map to TRBD1. CDR3 length equals 14 residues. The V gene's germline CDR1 is SGDLS and CDR2 YYNGEE. CDR3 DNA sequence: TGTACCAGCAGCGTAGAGGGGGCTGGGTCTGAAGCTTTCTTT. The encoded protein is CTSSVEGAGSEAFF.

The chain combines TRBV9 with TRBJ2-1, with 8 positions matching TRBD2. Trimming took 4 bases from V and 6 from J; bases not matched to a gene: 9. This CDR3 contains 15 residues. Germline values: CDR1 SGDLS, CDR2 YYNGEE. For the CDR3, the DNA is TGTGCCAGCAGCTTCACCACTGGACTAGCCAATGAGCAGTTCTTC. Amino acid sequence: CASSFTTGLANEQFF.